This T cell receptor beta chain came from a study of technical replicates of blood from several donors. V lost 1 base and J lost 5, with 12 bases in between. CDR3 length equals 15 residues. The germline V gene encodes CDR1 SGDLS and CDR2 YYNGEE. Sequenced by immunoSEQ multiplex PCR; TCRdb stores in-frame clones only, minus some. The profile covers roughly 83,000 clones, with 85% to 95% appearing a single time and about 0.23% taken by the ten largest. The sample consisted of T cells isolated from PBMCs. The sequence was obtained from a human donor in good health. The V and J genes are TRBV9 and TRBJ2-2; D might be TRBD2 (6 bases). The CDR3 loop reads CASSVTIAGTGELFF. The CDR3 DNA follows: TGTGCCAGCAGCGTAACTATTGCGGGGACCGGGGAGCTGTTTTTT. Filled out from reference TRBV9 and TRBJ2-2, the complete variable domain reads DSGVTQTPKHLITATGQRVTLRCSPRSGDLSVYWYQQSLDQGLQFLIQYYNGEERAKGNILERFSAQQFPDLHSELNLSSLELGDSALYFCASSVTIAGTGELFFGEGSRLTVL.